Sequencing of this T cell receptor beta chain was carried out in a study of OX40 agonist ivuxolimab in advanced cancers. Generated by immunoSEQ multiplex PCR, the TCRdb table keeps only in-frame clones and is missing some. The table has over 50,000 clones, 75% to 85% seen once. The sequences come from CD4+ or CD8+ T cells sorted from blood, collected in a trial of the OX40 agonist ivuxolimab. This TCR derives from an adult with an advanced solid tumor such as melanoma, head and neck, liver or kidney cancer.

CDR3 protein: CASSGEVGMYGYTF. The CDR3 DNA is TGTGCCAGCAGTGGGGAGGTAGGGATGTATGGCTACACCTTC. V gene TRBV2 combines with J gene TRBJ1-2; unclear D gene. Looked up from germline, CDR1 is SNHLY and CDR2 is FYNNEI. This CDR3 spans 14 amino acids. V lost 4 bases, J lost 5 bases, and 14 bases lay in between.